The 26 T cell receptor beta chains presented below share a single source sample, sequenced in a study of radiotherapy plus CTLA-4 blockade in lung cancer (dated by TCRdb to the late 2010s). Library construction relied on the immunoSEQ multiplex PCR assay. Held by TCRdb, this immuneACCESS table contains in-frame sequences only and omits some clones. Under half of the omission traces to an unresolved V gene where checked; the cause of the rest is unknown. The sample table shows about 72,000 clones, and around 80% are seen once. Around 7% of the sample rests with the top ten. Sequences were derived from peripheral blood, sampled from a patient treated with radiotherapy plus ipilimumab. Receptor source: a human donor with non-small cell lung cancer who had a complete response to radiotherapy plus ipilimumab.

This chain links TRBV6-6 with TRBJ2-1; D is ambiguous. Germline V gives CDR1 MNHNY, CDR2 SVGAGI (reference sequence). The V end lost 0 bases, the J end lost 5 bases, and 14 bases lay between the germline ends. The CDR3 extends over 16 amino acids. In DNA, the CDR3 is TGTGCCAGCAGTTACTCGCCCCGAAATTACGACAATGAGCAGTTCTTC. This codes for CASSYSPRNYDNEQFF.

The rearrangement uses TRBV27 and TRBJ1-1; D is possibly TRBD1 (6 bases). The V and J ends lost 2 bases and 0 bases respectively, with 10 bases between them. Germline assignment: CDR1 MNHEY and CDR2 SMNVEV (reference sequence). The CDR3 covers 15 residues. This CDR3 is CASSLGGHLNTEAFF. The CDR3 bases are TGTGCCAGCAGTTTAGGGGGGCATCTGAACACTGAAGCTTTCTTT.

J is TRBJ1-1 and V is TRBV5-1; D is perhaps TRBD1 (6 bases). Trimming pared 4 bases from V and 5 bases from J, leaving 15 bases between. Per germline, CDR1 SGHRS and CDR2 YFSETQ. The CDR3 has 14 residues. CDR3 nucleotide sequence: TGCGCCAGCAGCCCGGCAAAAGGGGGGACTGAAGCTTTCTTT. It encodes CASSPAKGGTEAFF.

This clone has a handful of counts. CDR3 loop: CRGGGRYGGEDTEAFF. The CDR3 nucleotides are TGCCGCGGGGGGGGGCGGTACGGGGGGGAGGACACTGAAGCTTTCTTT. The chain recombines TRBV29-1 with TRBJ1-1; possible D gene TRBD1, 6 bases. The CDR3 spans 16 residues. In germline, CDR1 is SQVTM, CDR2 ANQGSEA.

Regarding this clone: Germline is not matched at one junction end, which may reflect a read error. This chain's CDR3 is CASSLGGGEQYF. The CDR3 bases are TGTGCCAGCAGTTTGGGAGGGGGAGAGCAGTACTTC. This chain links TRBV5-6 with TRBJ2-7, with D maybe TRBD2 (7 bases). Germline values: CDR1 SGHDT, CDR2 YYEEEE. The CDR3 is 12 residues long.

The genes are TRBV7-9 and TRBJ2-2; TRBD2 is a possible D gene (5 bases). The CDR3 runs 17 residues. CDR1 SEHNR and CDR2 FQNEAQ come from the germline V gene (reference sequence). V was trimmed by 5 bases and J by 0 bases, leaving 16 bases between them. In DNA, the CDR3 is TGTGCCAGCAGCCCACGGGGTAGAAATTCGAACACCGGGGAGCTGTTTTTT. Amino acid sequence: CASSPRGRNSNTGELFF.

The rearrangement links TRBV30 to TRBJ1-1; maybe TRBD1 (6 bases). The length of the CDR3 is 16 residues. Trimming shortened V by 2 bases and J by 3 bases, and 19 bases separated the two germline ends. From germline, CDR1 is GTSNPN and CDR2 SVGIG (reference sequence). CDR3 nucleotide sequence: TGTGCCTGGAGTCCCCCCCGGACAGCAAGATACACTGAAGCTTTCTTT. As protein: CAWSPPRTARYTEAFF.

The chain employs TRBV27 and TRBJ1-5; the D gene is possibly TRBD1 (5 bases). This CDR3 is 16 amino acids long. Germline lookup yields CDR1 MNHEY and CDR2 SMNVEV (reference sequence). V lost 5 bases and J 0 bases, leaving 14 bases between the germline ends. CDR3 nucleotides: TGTGCCAGCAGTCCATTGACAGTCCTTAGCAATCAGCCCCAGCATTTT. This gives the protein CASSPLTVLSNQPQHF.

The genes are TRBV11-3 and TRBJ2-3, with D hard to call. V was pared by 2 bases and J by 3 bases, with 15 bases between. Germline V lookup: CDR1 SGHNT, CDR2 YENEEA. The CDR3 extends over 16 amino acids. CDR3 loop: CASSLYRIDSTDTQYF. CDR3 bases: TGTGCCAGCAGCTTATATAGGATTGATAGTACAGATACGCAGTATTTT.

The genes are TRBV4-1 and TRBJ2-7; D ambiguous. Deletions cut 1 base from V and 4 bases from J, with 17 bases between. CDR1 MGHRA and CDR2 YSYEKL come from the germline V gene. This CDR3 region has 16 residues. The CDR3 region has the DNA TGCGCCAGCAGCCAAGCCCAAGGGTTTGGGGAATACGAGCAGTACTTC. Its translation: CASSQAQGFGEYEQYF.

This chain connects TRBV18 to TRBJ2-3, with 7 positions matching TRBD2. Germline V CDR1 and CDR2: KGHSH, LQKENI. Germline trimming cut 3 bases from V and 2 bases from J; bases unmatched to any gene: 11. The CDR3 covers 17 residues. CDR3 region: CASSPLRASGITDTQYF. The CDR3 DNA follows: TGTGCCAGCTCACCCCTCCGGGCTAGCGGAATCACAGATACGCAGTATTTT.

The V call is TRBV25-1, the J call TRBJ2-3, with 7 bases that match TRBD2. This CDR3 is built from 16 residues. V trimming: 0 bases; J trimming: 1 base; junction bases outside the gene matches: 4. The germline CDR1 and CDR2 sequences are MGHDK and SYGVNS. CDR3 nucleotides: TGTGCCAGCAGTGAATATCGAACTAGCGGCACAGATACGCAGTATTTT. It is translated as CASSEYRTSGTDTQYF.

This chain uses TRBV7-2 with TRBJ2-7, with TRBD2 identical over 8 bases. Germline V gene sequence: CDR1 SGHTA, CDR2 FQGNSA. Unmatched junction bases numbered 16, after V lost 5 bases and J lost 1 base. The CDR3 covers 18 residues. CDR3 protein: CASSPQSGGRTASYEQYF. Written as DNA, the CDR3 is TGTGCCAGCAGCCCCCAGAGCGGGGGACGAACTGCGTCCTACGAGCAGTACTTC.

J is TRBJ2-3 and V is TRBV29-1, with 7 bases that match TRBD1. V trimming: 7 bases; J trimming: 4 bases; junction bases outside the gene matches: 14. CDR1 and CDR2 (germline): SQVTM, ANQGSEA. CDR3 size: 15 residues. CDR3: CSGRQGRGLADTQYF. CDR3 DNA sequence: TGCAGCGGCCGACAGGGCCGGGGTCTGGCAGATACGCAGTATTTT.

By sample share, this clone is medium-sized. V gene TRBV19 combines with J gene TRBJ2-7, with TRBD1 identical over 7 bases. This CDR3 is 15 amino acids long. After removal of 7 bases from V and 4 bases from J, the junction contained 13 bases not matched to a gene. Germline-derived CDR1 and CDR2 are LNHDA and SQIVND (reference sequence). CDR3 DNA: TGTGCCAGTAAAAGGCGAGACAGGGTAGGGTACGAGCAGTACTTC. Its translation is CASKRRDRVGYEQYF.

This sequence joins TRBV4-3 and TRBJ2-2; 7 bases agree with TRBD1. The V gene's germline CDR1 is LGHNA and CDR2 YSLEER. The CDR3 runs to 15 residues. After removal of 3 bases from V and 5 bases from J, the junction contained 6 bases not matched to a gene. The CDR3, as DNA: TGCGCCAGCAGCCACGGGACAGATCATACCGGGGAGCTGTTTTTT. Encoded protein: CASSHGTDHTGELFF.

The CDR3 DNA sequence: TGTGCCAGCAGCGTCGGAGGAAGGCGGCTAGCGGAAACCTACGAGCAGTACGTC. The encoded protein is CASSVGGRRLAETYEQYV. The V and J genes are TRBV9 and TRBJ2-7; 7 bases agree with TRBD2. This CDR3 is 18 amino acids long. Germline V CDR1 and CDR2: SGDLS, YYNGEE. V was clipped by 2 bases and J by 2 bases; unmatched bases: 16.

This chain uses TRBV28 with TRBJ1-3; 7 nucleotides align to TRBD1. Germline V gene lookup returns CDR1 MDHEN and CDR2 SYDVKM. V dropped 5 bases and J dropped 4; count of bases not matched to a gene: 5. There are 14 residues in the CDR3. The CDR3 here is CASSHRTGGNTIYF. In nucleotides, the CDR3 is TGTGCCAGCAGTCACCGGACAGGAGGAAACACCATATATTTT. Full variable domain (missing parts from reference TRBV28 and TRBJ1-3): DVKVTQSSRYLVKRTGEKVFLECVQDMDHENMFWYRQDPGLGLRLIYFSYDVKMKEKGDIPEGYSVSREKKERFSLILESASTNQTSMYLCASSHRTGGNTIYFGEGSWLTVV.

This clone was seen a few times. CDR3 loop: CASSQDGKSWDTDTQYF. CDR3 DNA sequence: TGCGCCAGCAGCCAAGATGGTAAGAGCTGGGACACAGATACGCAGTATTTT. The V gene is TRBV4-1, the J gene TRBJ2-3; no reliable D call. With 0 bases removed from V and 2 bases from J, the gap between germline ends came to 15 bases. Germline-derived CDR1 and CDR2 are MGHRA and YSYEKL. This CDR3 region has 17 residues.

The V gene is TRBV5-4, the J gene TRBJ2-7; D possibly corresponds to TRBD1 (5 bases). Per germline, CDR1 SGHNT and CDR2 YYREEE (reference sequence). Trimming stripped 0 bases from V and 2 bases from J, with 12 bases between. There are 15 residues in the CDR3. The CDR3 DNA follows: TGTGCCAGCAGCTTGGATCCAGGGCCCCCCTACGAGCAGTACTTC. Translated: CASSLDPGPPYEQYF. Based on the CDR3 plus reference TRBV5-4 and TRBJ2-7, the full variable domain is ETGVTQSPTHLIKTRGQQVTLRCSSQSGHNTVSWYQQALGQGPQFIFQYYREEENGRGNFPPRFSGLQFPNYSSELNVNALELDDSALYLCASSLDPGPPYEQYFGPGTRLTVT.

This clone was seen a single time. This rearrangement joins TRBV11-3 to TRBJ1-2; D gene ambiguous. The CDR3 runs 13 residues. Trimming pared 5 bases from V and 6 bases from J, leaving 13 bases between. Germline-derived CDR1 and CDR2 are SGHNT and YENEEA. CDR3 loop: CASSPSRANGYTF. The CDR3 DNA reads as TGTGCCAGCAGCCCCTCCCGGGCGAATGGCTACACCTTC.

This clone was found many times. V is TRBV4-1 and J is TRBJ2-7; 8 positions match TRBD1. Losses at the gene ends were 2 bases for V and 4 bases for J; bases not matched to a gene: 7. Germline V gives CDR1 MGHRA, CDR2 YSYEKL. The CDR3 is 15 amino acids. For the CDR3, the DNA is TGCGCCAGCAGCCAAAGCCCGACAGGGGCGTACGAGCAGTACGTC. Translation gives CASSQSPTGAYEQYV.

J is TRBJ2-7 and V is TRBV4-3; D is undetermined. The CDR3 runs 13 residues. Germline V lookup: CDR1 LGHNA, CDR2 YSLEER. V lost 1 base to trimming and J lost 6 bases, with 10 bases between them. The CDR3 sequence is CASSQGVGFEQYV. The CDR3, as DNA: TGCGCCAGCAGCCAAGGCGTGGGGTTCGAGCAGTACGTC.

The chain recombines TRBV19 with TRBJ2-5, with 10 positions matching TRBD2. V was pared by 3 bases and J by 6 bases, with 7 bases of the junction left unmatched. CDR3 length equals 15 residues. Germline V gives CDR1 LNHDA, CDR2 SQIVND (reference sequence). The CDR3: CASSIPGLAYKTQYF. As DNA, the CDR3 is TGTGCCAGTAGTATTCCGGGACTAGCGTACAAGACCCAGTACTTC.

CDR3 loop: CASSLFTGGVGETQYF. Written as DNA, the CDR3 is TGTGCCAGCAGCTTATTCACGGGAGGGGTAGGAGAGACCCAGTACTTC. This chain joins TRBV11-2 and TRBJ2-5, with TRBD2 matching 8 bases. Germline V CDR1 and CDR2: SGHAT, FQNNGV. The CDR3 runs to 16 residues. Losses at the gene ends were 2 bases for V and 4 bases for J; bases not matched to a gene: 9.

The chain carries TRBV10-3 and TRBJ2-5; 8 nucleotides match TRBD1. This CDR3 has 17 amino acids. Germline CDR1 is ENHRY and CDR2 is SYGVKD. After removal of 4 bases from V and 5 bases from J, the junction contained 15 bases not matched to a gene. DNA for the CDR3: TGTGCCATCAGTGCAGGTAGTGGAGGACAGGGCGGGGAGACCCAGTACTTC. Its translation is CAISAGSGGQGGETQYF.